This T cell receptor (beta chain) was sequenced during a study of T cell responses to AZD1222 COVID-19 vaccine. Repertoires were generated with immunoSEQ multiplex PCR, while TCRdb's copy carries only in-frame clones and drops some. Of approximately 160,000 clones listed, roughly 89% are singletons. CDR1 and CDR2 (germline): SGHAT, FQNNGV. V gave up 5 bases and J gave up 6 bases; unmatched junction bases: 8. The length of the CDR3 is 14 residues. This sample comprised peripheral blood, obtained on day 0 of AZD1222 vaccination. V and J are TRBV11-2 and TRBJ2-7; 9 bases fit TRBD2. The receptor was derived from an adult in good health. DNA for the CDR3: TGTGCCAGCAGCGCTTTAGCGGGAGTTTCCGAGCAGTACTTC. It encodes CASSALAGVSEQYF. The full variable domain, rest sourced from reference TRBV11-2 and TRBJ2-7, is EAGVAQSPRYKIIEKRQSVAFWCNPISGHATLYWYQQILGQGPKLLIQFQNNGVVDDSQLPKDRFSAERLKGVDSTLKIQPAKLEDSAVYLCASSALAGVSEQYFGPGTRLTVT.